The source of this TCR beta chain is a study of OX40 agonist ivuxolimab in advanced cancers. As for the study in general: The drug used for patients, ivuxolimab, was an agonistic anti-OX40 (CD134) antibody. The mean age was approximately 60 years, ranging from 23 to 79, with 80% to 85% of participants male. Regarding the study as a whole: Also showing low normalized T-cell clonal expansion were some of the nonresponders.

Collection of blood occurred at baseline, at cycle 4 day 1, and at cycle 7 day 1. Notes on this clone: Antigen unknown.

Profiled with immunoSEQ multiplex PCR; TCRdb holds only in-frame clones, not every one. The table includes some 70,000 clones, around 90% detected once. The CDR3 runs 16 residues. Losses at the gene ends were 3 bases for V and 10 bases for J; bases not matched to a gene: 12. CDR1 and CDR2 (germline): WNHNN, SYGVQD (reference sequence). This chain joins TRBV10-1 and TRBJ1-6; TRBD1 agrees at 7 bases. Sequences were derived from CD4+ or CD8+ T cells sorted from blood, sampled in a trial of the OX40 agonist ivuxolimab. The TCR originated in an adult with an advanced solid tumor such as melanoma, head and neck, liver or kidney cancer. The CDR3 sequence: CASSDRETGSRSPLHF. CDR3 nucleotides: TGCGCCAGCAGTGATCGGGAGACAGGGTCGAGATCACCCCTCCACTTT.